These 25 T cell receptor beta chains were sequenced from one sample in a study of T cells after somatic rescue of genetic block. The data were produced by immunoSEQ multiplex PCR, yet TCRdb's version contains in-frame clones alone and is incomplete. The data show 85,000 to 100,000 clones, more than 80% seen once. Sample: peripheral blood mononuclear cells (PBMCs). Receptor source: a woman under 30.

This sequence joins TRBV7-6 and TRBJ2-7, with 12 bases identical to TRBD2. The CDR3 is 17 residues long. The germline gives CDR1 SGHVS, CDR2 FNYEAQ. Germline trimming cut 5 bases from V and 0 bases from J; bases unmatched to any gene: 8. This CDR3 reads CASSAASGRASSYEQYF. The CDR3 DNA reads TGTGCCAGCAGCGCAGCTAGCGGGAGGGCCAGCTCCTACGAGCAGTACTTC.

The chain employs TRBV5-1 and TRBJ1-2, with TRBD1 as a possible D gene (5 bases). Germline loops: CDR1 SGHRS, CDR2 YFSETQ. The CDR3 is 15 amino acids. V lost 4 bases and J 3 bases, leaving 16 bases between the germline ends. CDR3 in amino acids: CASSPVGGRDYGYTF. The DNA of the CDR3 is TGCGCCAGCAGCCCGGTGGGGGGTAGGGACTATGGCTACACCTTC. Complete variable domain (other parts from reference TRBV5-1 and TRBJ1-2): KAGVTQTPRYLIKTRGQQVTLSCSPISGHRSVSWYQQTPGQGLQFLFEYFSETQRNKGNFPGRFSGRQFSNSRSEMNVSTLELGDSALYLCASSPVGGRDYGYTFGSGTRLTVV.

The chain employs TRBV28 and TRBJ1-2, with 9 bases matching TRBD1. In germline, CDR1 is MDHEN, CDR2 SYDVKM. CDR3 length equals 15 residues. Unmatched junction bases numbered 8, after V lost 5 bases and J lost 4 bases. The CDR3 is CASSGDRGVTYGYTF. DNA for the CDR3: TGTGCCAGCAGTGGAGACAGGGGGGTGACCTATGGCTACACCTTC.

The V call is TRBV6-5, the J call TRBJ1-4, with D tentatively TRBD1 (6 bases). This CDR3 is built from 15 residues. CDR1 and CDR2 from the germline V gene are MNHEY and SVGAGI. V lost 1 base and J lost 8, with 14 bases in between. In nucleotides, the CDR3 is TGTGCCAGCAGTTACTTGGCAGGGGTGGTGGAAAAACTGTTTTTT. Translated: CASSYLAGVVEKLFF.

The genes are TRBV11-3 and TRBJ1-2, with TRBD1 matching 9 bases. Germline trimming cut 4 bases from V and 13 bases from J; bases unmatched to any gene: 19. This CDR3 spans 16 amino acids. Germline V CDR1 and CDR2: SGHNT, YENEEA. CDR3 sequence (DNA): TGTGCCAGCAGCTCCGTTATCCAATCCGGGACAGGGATTTTCACCTTC. Encoded protein: CASSSVIQSGTGIFTF.

CDR3 sequence reads: CASSYEGISGNTIYF. DNA for the CDR3: TGTGCCAGCAGTTACGAGGGGATCTCTGGAAACACCATATATTTT. The gene calls are TRBV6-6 and TRBJ1-3; possibly TRBD1 for D (5 bases). This CDR3 has 15 residues. The germline V gene encodes CDR1 MNHNY and CDR2 SVGAGI (reference sequence). V was pared by 2 bases and J by 0 bases, with 8 bases between.

J is TRBJ1-2 and V is TRBV19; 7 nucleotides line up with TRBD1. This CDR3 comprises 13 residues. With 5 bases clipped from V and 10 bases from J, the junction kept 10 bases outside the gene matches. CDR1 and CDR2 from the germline V gene are LNHDA and SQIVND (reference sequence). In DNA form, the CDR3 reads TGTGCCAGTAGTCCCCTGTGGACAGGATTCTACACCTTC. Residues: CASSPLWTGFYTF.

The rearrangement uses TRBV5-5 and TRBJ2-1, with 8 bases aligning to TRBD1. This CDR3 has 16 amino acids. V lost 4 bases, J lost 4 bases, and 10 bases stayed unmatched. Germline V gives CDR1 SGHKS, CDR2 YYEKEE (reference sequence). In DNA, the CDR3 is TGTGCCAGCAGCCCACAGGGGGGAGGACCTTACAATGAGCAGTTCTTC. Its protein product is CASSPQGGGPYNEQFF. Full variable domain (missing parts from reference TRBV5-5 and TRBJ2-1): DAGVTQSPTHLIKTRGQQVTLRCSPISGHKSVSWYQQVLGQGPQFIFQYYEKEERGRGNFPDRFSARQFPNYSSELNVNALLLGDSALYLCASSPQGGGPYNEQFFGPGTRLTVL.

This chain uses TRBV19 with TRBJ1-4, with a weak D call TRBD1 (6 bases). CDR3 length: 14 residues. V gave up 4 bases and J gave up 0 bases, with 6 bases separating them. Germline V CDR1 and CDR2: LNHDA, SQIVND (reference sequence). CDR3 in amino acids: CASSTGATNEKLFF. The CDR3 nucleotides are TGTGCCAGTAGTACAGGGGCAACTAATGAAAAACTGTTTTTT.

This sequence joins TRBV18 and TRBJ1-2; TRBD1 agrees at 7 bases. V shed 4 bases and J 6 bases; nucleotides not matched to a gene: 20. The germline CDR1 and CDR2 sequences are KGHSH and LQKENI. The CDR3 spans 18 residues. The chain's CDR3 is CASSRWREGAAGTDGYTF. The CDR3 DNA follows: TGTGCCAGCTCACGATGGAGAGAGGGGGCCGCAGGGACAGATGGCTACACCTTC.

The V call is TRBV5-6, the J call TRBJ1-1; a possible D gene is TRBD1 (6 bases). V shed 1 base and J shed 3 bases, with 19 bases lying between them. The CDR3 runs 17 residues. CDR1 SGHDT and CDR2 YYEEEE come from the germline V gene. The CDR3 nucleotides read TGTGCCAGCAGCTTGTCGGGCGGGGGGCGTTGGGACACTGAAGCTTTCTTT. Its protein is CASSLSGGGRWDTEAFF.

CDR3 loop: CASSFIGQTRSNQPQHF. DNA for the CDR3: TGTGCCAGCAGTTTTATAGGGCAGACACGTAGCAATCAGCCCCAGCATTTT. The genes are TRBV27 and TRBJ1-5; unclear D gene. V gave up 3 bases and J gave up 0 bases, with 15 bases separating them. The germline gives CDR1 MNHEY, CDR2 SMNVEV (reference sequence). The CDR3 is made up of 17 amino acids.

This chain uses TRBV28 with TRBJ1-5; tentatively, D is TRBD1 (6 bases). The ends were cut back, 6 bases at V and 6 bases at J, with 15 bases in the middle. The V gene's germline CDR1 is MDHEN and CDR2 SYDVKM. The CDR3 has 14 amino acids. The CDR3 DNA sequence: TGTGCCAGCAGACAACAGGGCGGTGGTCAGCCCCAGCATTTT. It specifies CASRQQGGGQPQHF.

The chain has TRBV29-1 and TRBJ1-1; D call uncertain. Trimming shortened V by 3 bases and J by 6 bases, and 8 bases separated the two germline ends. The CDR3 loop spans 11 amino acids. The germline gives CDR1 SQVTM, CDR2 ANQGSEA. The CDR3 DNA reads TGCAGCGTTGACCGGGTAGCTGAAGCTTTCTTT. This sequence encodes CSVDRVAEAFF. The full variable domain, with the rest looked up from reference TRBV29-1 and TRBJ1-1, is SAVISQKPSRDICQRGTSLTIQCQVDSQVTMMFWYRQQPGQSLTLIATANQGSEATYESGFVIDKFPISRPNLTFSTLTVSNMSPEDSSIYLCSVDRVAEAFFGQGTRLTVV.

The chain links TRBV6-4 to TRBJ2-3; D possibly corresponds to TRBD2 (6 bases). CDR3 length: 15 residues. The ends were cut back, 4 bases at V and 0 bases at J, with 11 bases in the middle. CDR1 and CDR2 from the germline V gene are MRHNA and SNTAGT. The CDR3 nucleotides are TGTGCCAGCAGTGCGGGTAGCGGTAGCACAGATACGCAGTATTTT. Protein product: CASSAGSGSTDTQYF.

The chain combines TRBV27 with TRBJ1-2, with TRBD1 matching 8 bases. Trimming at V came to 8 bases and at J to 6 bases, leaving 8 bases not matched to a gene. This CDR3 has 13 residues. Germline loops: CDR1 MNHEY, CDR2 SMNVEV (reference sequence). In nucleotides, the CDR3 is TGTGCCAGCGCTTTGGACAGGGCGGATGGCTACACCTTC. Its protein product is CASALDRADGYTF.

The chain carries TRBV5-1 and TRBJ2-5, with a weak D call TRBD1 (6 bases). The CDR3 consists of 13 residues. Germline V gives CDR1 SGHRS, CDR2 YFSETQ. The germline V and J ends were trimmed by 0 bases and 7 bases, with 10 bases remaining between them. The CDR3 DNA reads TGCGCCAGCAGCTTGGGGCAAGGGGGGACCCAGTACTTC. This encodes CASSLGQGGTQYF.

The rearrangement links TRBV9 to TRBJ2-1; 12 bases are a match to TRBD2. The CDR3 totals 15 residues. Germline lookup yields CDR1 SGDLS and CDR2 YYNGEE. Trimming took 4 bases from V and 4 from J; bases not matched to a gene: 3. CDR3 coding DNA: TGTGCCAGCAGCCCTAGCGGGAGGGATTACAATGAGCAGTTCTTC. It encodes CASSPSGRDYNEQFF.

This chain links TRBV19 with TRBJ1-5; TRBD1 might be the D (5 bases). The CDR3 spans 13 residues. V lost 5 bases, J lost 4 bases, and 9 bases lay in between. The germline gives CDR1 LNHDA, CDR2 SQIVND (reference sequence). CDR3 protein: CASSVGGNQPQHF. CDR3 bases: TGTGCCAGTAGTGTCGGGGGAAATCAGCCCCAGCATTTT. The entire variable domain, with the rest obtained from reference TRBV19 and TRBJ1-5, is as follows: DGGITQSPKYLFRKEGQNVTLSCEQNLNHDAMYWYRQDPGQGLRLIYYSQIVNDFQKGDIAEGYSVSREKKESFPLTVTSAQKNPTAFYLCASSVGGNQPQHFGDGTRLSIL.

This rearrangement joins TRBV7-9 to TRBJ2-1; 11 positions match TRBD1. Trimming at V came to 5 bases and at J to 7 bases, leaving 13 bases not matched to a gene. Germline-derived CDR1 and CDR2 are SEHNR and FQNEAQ (reference sequence). The CDR3 spans 17 residues. The CDR3 DNA follows: TGTGCCAGCAGCAACAACCCCGGGACAGGGGGTTGGAATGAGCAGTTCTTC. Encoded protein: CASSNNPGTGGWNEQFF.

CDR3 nucleotide sequence: TGTGCCAGCAGCCTAGGGGCAGGGAAGTACTTC. The encoded protein is CASSLGAGKYF. The chain recombines TRBV7-9 with TRBJ2-7; D is possibly TRBD1 (5 bases). The CDR3 sequence is 11 residues long. Germline CDR1 and CDR2: SEHNR and FQNEAQ (reference sequence). V lost 5 bases, J lost 11 bases, and 13 bases lay in between.

This chain uses TRBV12-5 with TRBJ2-5; 14 nucleotides agree with TRBD2. The trim removed 2 bases at V and 5 bases at J, leaving 4 bases unmatched. The CDR3 totals 16 residues. CDR1 LGHNT and CDR2 FRNRAP come from the germline V gene. CDR3 sequence (DNA): TGTGCTAGTGGTTTGCCCCGACTAGCGGGAGGGGAGACCCAGTACTTC. Residues: CASGLPRLAGGETQYF.

The genes are TRBV29-1 and TRBJ1-5; D possibly corresponds to TRBD1 (5 bases). The CDR3 totals 13 residues. V was shortened by 5 bases and J by 6 bases, with 14 bases between the two germline ends. Germline V lookup: CDR1 SQVTM, CDR2 ANQGSEA. The DNA of the CDR3 is TGCAGCGTTAAGGTAGGGGCCAGTCAGCCCCAGCATTTT. Its protein product is CSVKVGASQPQHF.

The chain has TRBV5-8 and TRBJ2-1; D may be TRBD1 or TRBD2 (5 bases each). Trimming removed 3 bases at V and 0 bases at J, with 10 bases between. The CDR3 is made up of 15 amino acids. From germline, CDR1 is SGHTS and CDR2 YDEGEE. This CDR3 is CASSWDGSSYNEQFF. The CDR3 coding sequence is TGTGCCAGCAGCTGGGACGGAAGCTCCTACAATGAGCAGTTCTTC.

The chain couples TRBV7-2 to TRBJ2-7; TRBD2 is a possible D gene (6 bases). V gave up 5 bases and J gave up 10 bases, with 12 bases separating them. This CDR3 spans 11 amino acids. In germline, CDR1 is SGHTA, CDR2 FQGNSA. Here the CDR3 reads CASSVGTYQYF. For the CDR3, the DNA is TGTGCCAGCAGCGTCGGGACTTACCAGTACTTC.